This T cell receptor (beta chain) was identified during a study of cytomegalovirus exposure and HLA in healthy donors. Study-wide results and limits: A later analysis found that most CMV-associated TCR beta chains appeared HLA-restricted.

Use of 60 Vbeta and 13 Jbeta primers characterized the PCR. Sequencing was performed with immunoSEQ multiplex PCR; in TCRdb, only in-frame clones are kept and a portion is missing. Of some 50,000 clones listed, approximately 70% are singletons. These donors counted as nominally healthy when sampled, but unrecorded immune exposures were likely. This clone came up a few times. Antigen specificity is unknown. What was sequenced was PBMCs. This clonotype originated in a man aged 25-45 years in good health and CMV-seronegative.

The CDR3, as DNA: TGTGCCAGCAGCCCTAAGGCAGGATTTGAGACCCAGTACTTC. Translated: CASSPKAGFETQYF. The chain recombines TRBV21-1 with TRBJ2-5; the table's D call TRBD1 went unverified against the DNA. TRBV21-1 is a recognized pseudogene. This CDR3 spans 14 amino acids.